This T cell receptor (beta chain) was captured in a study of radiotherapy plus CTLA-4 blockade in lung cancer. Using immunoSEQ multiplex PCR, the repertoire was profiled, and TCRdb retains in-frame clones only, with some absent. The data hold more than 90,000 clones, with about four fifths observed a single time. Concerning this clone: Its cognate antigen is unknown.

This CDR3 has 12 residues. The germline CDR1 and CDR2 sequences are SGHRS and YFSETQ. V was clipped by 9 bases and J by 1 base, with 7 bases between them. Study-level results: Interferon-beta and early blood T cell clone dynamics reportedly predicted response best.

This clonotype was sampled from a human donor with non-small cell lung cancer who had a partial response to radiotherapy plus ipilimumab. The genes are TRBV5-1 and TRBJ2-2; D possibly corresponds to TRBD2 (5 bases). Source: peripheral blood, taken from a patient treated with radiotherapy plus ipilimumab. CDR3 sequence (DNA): TGCGCCACCGGGAAGAACACCGGGGAGCTGTTTTTT. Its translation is CATGKNTGELFF.